The rows below give T cell receptor beta chains drawn from one sample of a study of T cell responses to AZD1222 COVID-19 vaccine. The method was immunoSEQ multiplex PCR; TCRdb's version includes in-frame clones alone and lacks a portion of them. Among 150,000 to 200,000 clones listed, roughly 94% were seen once. Source: peripheral blood, taken 28 days after the second AZD1222 dose. The receptors shown here come from an adult who received the AZD1222 COVID-19 vaccine. CDR3s include the opening cysteine and the closing phenylalanine or tryptophan. The D gene is left open where the match is weak. Not all rows give a size; the values are once, few, many and, for expanded clones, a class.

v_call	d_call	clone_size	j_call	cdr3_nt	cdr3_aa
TRBV30	.	.	TRBJ2-1	TGTGCCTGGAGTGTACTCGCAGGAGAATACAATGAGCAGTTCTTC	CAWSVLAGEYNEQFF
TRBV29-1	.	.	TRBJ1-1	TGCAGCGTTGAACCCCACAGGAGCCCCTACGCTGAAGCTTTCTTT	CSVEPHRSPYAEAFF
TRBV10-3	TRBD2	.	TRBJ2-5	TGTGCCATCAGTGAAAATCCGGGAGGGTGGGAGACCCAGTACTTC	CAISENPGGWETQYF
TRBV7-9	.	.	TRBJ1-2	TGTGCCAGCAGTTACCAGGACAGCCCTTTTGGTGGCTACACCTTC	CASSYQDSPFGGYTF
TRBV6-5	.	once	TRBJ1-1	TGTGCCAGCAGTTACGGCGGGGACACTGAAGCTTTCTTT	CASSYGGDTEAFF
TRBV6-1	TRBD2	.	TRBJ2-1	TGTGCCAGCAGTGAAGGGGGGGGTATCAGTAATGAGCAGTTCTTC	CASSEGGGISNEQFF
TRBV30	TRBD1	.	TRBJ1-4	TGTGCCTGGACGGACAGGGGAGTTGGGAAACTGTTTTTT	CAWTDRGVGKLFF
TRBV6-5	TRBD2	.	TRBJ2-2	TGTGCCAGCAGTTTCAAGACTAGCGGGCCCACCCGGGAGCTGTTTTTT	CASSFKTSGPTRELFF
TRBV5-5	.	once	TRBJ1-1	TGTGCCAGCAGCTTGCCGGGGGTGAACACTGAAGCTTTCTTT	CASSLPGVNTEAFF
TRBV11-3	TRBD1	.	TRBJ1-3	TGTGCCAGCAGCTTACCTCTTGGACAGGGATACACCATATATTTT	CASSLPLGQGYTIYF
TRBV28	.	.	TRBJ1-5	TGTGCCAGCAGTTTGGGGGGAAGGGGCAATCAGCCCCAGCATTTT	CASSLGGRGNQPQHF
TRBV6-5	.	.	TRBJ2-7	TGTGCCAGCAGTTACCTCTCAGGCGGTCACCCCTACGAGCAGTACTTC	CASSYLSGGHPYEQYF
TRBV9	TRBD1	.	TRBJ1-2	TGTGCCAGCAGCGCCCGACAGGGACTCGGAGGCTACACCTTC	CASSARQGLGGYTF
TRBV7-8	.	.	TRBJ1-4	TGTGCCAGCACAGATCGGGACGAAAAACTGTTTTTT	CASTDRDEKLFF
TRBV6-6	TRBD2	.	TRBJ2-3	TGTGCCAGCAGTTTACTAGCGGGAGTTGCAGATACGCAGTATTTT	CASSLLAGVADTQYF
TRBV29-1	.	.	TRBJ1-4	TGCAGCCTTGATCAACTGTTTTTT	CSLDQLFF
TRBV7-3	.	once	TRBJ1-2	TGTGCCAGCAGCTCAGATCCCGGGACGCAGTATGGCTACACCTTC	CASSSDPGTQYGYTF
TRBV5-6	.	.	TRBJ2-1	TGTGCCAGCAGCTTGGATGTAGTAGCCTACAATGAGCAGTTCTTC	CASSLDVVAYNEQFF
TRBV6-1	.	.	TRBJ2-7	TGTGCCAGCAGTGAAGGACGGGTCGAGCAGTACTTC	CASSEGRVEQYF
TRBV28	.	.	TRBJ1-5	TGTGCCAGCGGGCCGGGTTCGGCCCTAAATGCAAATCAGCCCCAGCATTTT	CASGPGSALNANQPQHF
TRBV28	.	.	TRBJ1-1	TGTGCCAGCAGTTTTGAGGCGGGGCGAGCTTTCTTT	CASSFEAGRAFF
TRBV24-1	.	few	TRBJ1-5	TGTGCCACCAGTGATAGCGGGGGGCAGTGGCAGCCCCAGCATTTT	CATSDSGGQWQPQHF
TRBV28	.	.	TRBJ2-7	TGTGCCAGCAGTGACCGGGCGCCCTACGAGCAGTACTTC	CASSDRAPYEQYF
TRBV7-8	TRBD2	.	TRBJ2-3	TGTGCCAGCAGATCCACTGCAACTAGCGGGACTAGCACAGATACGCAGTATTTT	CASRSTATSGTSTDTQYF
TRBV4-3	.	once	TRBJ2-1	TGCGCCAGCAGCCCACGGTGGGCCTACAATGAGCAGTTCTTC	CASSPRWAYNEQFF
TRBV27	TRBD2	.	TRBJ2-3	TGTGCCAGCAGCCGTGGACTAGCTAGCACAGATACGCAGTATTTT	CASSRGLASTDTQYF
TRBV6-5	.	.	TRBJ1-1	TGTGCCGTTTATGCGAACACTGAAGCTTTCTTT	CAVYANTEAFF
TRBV19	.	.	TRBJ1-1	TGTGCCAGTGCCCCCATACAGGGAGGGTCGAGGACTGAAGCTTTCTTT	CASAPIQGGSRTEAFF
TRBV6-5	.	.	TRBJ1-1	TGTGCCAGCACTGGGGGGGGGCAGCTCGAAGCTTTCTTT	CASTGGGQLEAFF
TRBV5-1	.	.	TRBJ2-7	TGCGCCAGCAGCTTGGCCCAGGGGACCACCTACGAGCAGTACTTC	CASSLAQGTTYEQYF
TRBV3-1/TRBV3-2	.	.	TRBJ2-1	TGTGCCAGCAGCCAACGGGGCGGGAATGAGCAGTTCTTC	CASSQRGGNEQFF
TRBV27	TRBD1	.	TRBJ2-7	TGTGCCAGCAGTTTATCGGGACAGGGCTCCTACGAGCAGTACTTC	CASSLSGQGSYEQYF
TRBV28	.	.	TRBJ1-1	TGTGCCAGCAGTTTACCTTTAGCCACTGAAGCTTTCTTT	CASSLPLATEAFF
TRBV3-1/TRBV3-2	TRBD1	once	TRBJ1-2	TGTGCCAGCAGCCAAGATCGGGACAGGGGTTCCTATGGCTACACCTTC	CASSQDRDRGSYGYTF
TRBV6-2/TRBV6-3	TRBD2	.	TRBJ2-1	TGTGCCAGCAGTTATGGGGGGGATGAGCAGTTCTTC	CASSYGGDEQFF
TRBV27	TRBD1	.	TRBJ1-2	TGTGCCAGCCGAGACAGGGGGCAACAAGGTGGCTACACCTTC	CASRDRGQQGGYTF
TRBV7-2	TRBD1	.	TRBJ1-1	TGTGCCAGCAGACCTGACAGGGGACGGGCTGCTTTCTTT	CASRPDRGRAAFF
TRBV28	.	.	TRBJ2-3	TGTGCCAGCAGTGGTAGATTTTTCACAGATACGCAGTATTTT	CASSGRFFTDTQYF
TRBV27	.	.	TRBJ2-7	TGTGCCAGCAGTTTCCGGCAGGGCTACGAGCAGTACTTC	CASSFRQGYEQYF
TRBV20-1	.	.	TRBJ1-5	TGCAGTGCTAGTAGGCGGCAGCCCAATCAGCCCCAGCATTTT	CSASRRQPNQPQHF
TRBV28	.	.	TRBJ1-6	TGTGCCAGCACAAGTTGGGGGTCGGGAACAGGCTCCTATAATTCACCCCTCCACTTT	CASTSWGSGTGSYNSPLHF